This T cell receptor (beta chain) appears in the sequencing data of a study of OX40 agonist ivuxolimab in advanced cancers. V lost 1 base and J lost 1; bases outside the gene matches: 12. Per germline, CDR1 SGHTA and CDR2 FQGNSA. There are 19 residues in the CDR3. Profiled with immunoSEQ multiplex PCR; TCRdb holds only in-frame clones, not every one. Found here are tens of thousands of clones, 65% to 90% of them singletons; the top ten hold about 2.4%. This sample comprised CD4+ or CD8+ T cells sorted from blood, obtained in a trial of the OX40 agonist ivuxolimab. V is TRBV7-2 and J is TRBJ2-3; 9 bases are a match to TRBD2. This sequence was found in an adult with an advanced solid tumor such as melanoma, head and neck, liver or kidney cancer. DNA for the CDR3: TGTGCCAGCAGCTTAGATGGCCTAGCGGGAATAAGGGGCACAGATACGCAGTATTTT. Amino acid sequence: CASSLDGLAGIRGTDTQYF.